The 30 T cell receptor beta chains listed next were all sequenced from one sample in a study of T cells in Graves' hyperthyroidism and ophthalmopathy. RNA transcripts served as the template for amplifying TCR beta CDR3 regions. During a first-round RT-PCR of the TCR CDR3, the HTBI primer set was used. TCRdb fed the multiplex PCR reads into MiXCR, producing one record per CDR3 protein. The sample records roughly 740,000 distinct CDR3 sequences, about 16% being singletons. The sample taken for sequencing was blood. The receptors derive from a man in his late teens or twenties with Graves' hyperthyroidism.

The genes are TRBV19 and TRBJ2-3; 9 nucleotides match TRBD2. CDR3 length equals 14 residues. The germline V gene has CDR1 LNHDA and CDR2 SQIVND (reference sequence). V lost 6 bases to trimming and J lost 7 bases; unmatched junction nucleotides: 8. This chain's CDR3 is CASRERGDRYTQYF. The CDR3 coding sequence is TGTGCCAGTAGAGAGCGGGGGGATCGGTATACGCAGTATTTT.

In this sample, this clonotype turned up many times. The chain recombines TRBV28 with TRBJ1-2; 7 nucleotides align to TRBD1. Germline V lookup: CDR1 MDHEN, CDR2 SYDVKM. V trimming: 5 bases; J trimming: 4 bases; junction bases outside the gene matches: 7. The CDR3 totals 14 residues. The CDR3 region is CASSRDSLSYGYTF. CDR3 nucleotide sequence: TGTGCCAGCAGTCGGGACAGCCTGAGCTATGGCTACACCTTC.

The table lists this clonotype with many counts. The genes are TRBV7-9 and TRBJ2-3; no clear D gene. Germline V CDR1 and CDR2: SEHNR, FQNEAQ (reference sequence). V lost 6 bases and J lost 1, with 2 bases in between. CDR3 length equals 11 residues. DNA of the CDR3: TGTGCCAGCAGACGCACAGATACGCAGTATTTT. Residues: CASRRTDTQYF.

This clonotype was seen more than once but under ten times. V gene TRBV9 combines with J gene TRBJ1-1; 8 bases are a match to TRBD1. Per germline, CDR1 SGDLS and CDR2 YYNGEE. The trim removed 3 bases at V and 3 bases at J, leaving 13 bases unmatched. This CDR3 has 17 amino acids. This CDR3 reads CASSGETGADLYTEAFF. CDR3 in DNA: TGTGCCAGCAGCGGTGAGACAGGGGCTGATTTGTACACTGAAGCTTTCTTT. The entire variable domain, with the rest obtained from reference TRBV9 and TRBJ1-1, is as follows: DSGVTQTPKHLITATGQRVTLRCSPRSGDLSVYWYQQSLDQGLQFLIQYYNGEERAKGNILERFSAQQFPDLHSELNLSSLELGDSALYFCASSGETGADLYTEAFFGQGTRLTVV.

The V and J genes are TRBV14 and TRBJ2-7; D possibly corresponds to TRBD2 (5 bases). Germline V gene lookup returns CDR1 SGHDN and CDR2 FVKESK. V was cut by 2 bases and J by 0 bases, with 14 bases left in between. This CDR3 is 16 amino acids long. CDR3 loop: CASSQLRTRNSYEQYF. The CDR3 DNA is TGTGCCAGCAGCCAACTAAGGACTCGCAACTCCTACGAGCAGTACTTC.

The sample holds many counts of this clonotype. The chain links TRBV6-1 to TRBJ2-1, with TRBD2 matching 8 bases. The CDR3 totals 14 residues. Germline assignment: CDR1 MNHNS and CDR2 SASEGT. V lost 5 bases, J lost 6 bases, and 6 bases stayed unmatched. The CDR3 loop reads CASSSHGTSNEQFF. CDR3 nucleotide sequence: TGTGCCAGCAGTTCTCACGGGACTAGCAATGAGCAGTTCTTC.

This chain connects TRBV9 to TRBJ2-1; D remains unclear. The CDR3 is made up of 15 amino acids. CDR1 and CDR2 from the germline V gene are SGDLS and YYNGEE. Trimming took 0 bases from V and 3 from J, leaving 10 bases between them. CDR3 loop: CASSVDPRHYNEQFF. The CDR3 DNA sequence: TGTGCCAGCAGCGTAGACCCCCGCCACTACAATGAGCAGTTCTTC.

This clonotype was seen at least ten times. The chain employs TRBV2 and TRBJ2-7; TRBD2 agrees at 14 bases. The J segment lost 3 bases and the V segment lost 7 bases, leaving 8 bases of the junction unmatched. The germline CDR1 and CDR2 sequences are SNHLY and FYNNEI. The CDR3 sequence is 16 residues long. CDR3 amino acids: CASTRRLAGGLYEQYF. CDR3 sequence (DNA): TGTGCCAGCACCAGGAGACTAGCGGGAGGGCTCTACGAGCAGTACTTC.

V and J are TRBV4-1 and TRBJ2-1, with D possibly matching TRBD1 (5 bases). The V end lost 1 base, the J end lost 6 bases, and 10 bases lay between the germline ends. This CDR3 region has 14 residues. CDR1 and CDR2 from the germline V gene are MGHRA and YSYEKL. DNA of the CDR3: TGCGCCAGCAGCCAAGGGGGCGGCACCAATGAGCAGTTCTTC. Its protein product is CASSQGGGTNEQFF.

This clonotype has just a few counts. The rearrangement uses TRBV3-1 and TRBJ2-7; D remains ambiguous. Between the trimmed V and J ends, which lost 1 base and 1 base, there was a span of 8 bases. The CDR3 extends over 14 amino acids. Germline V gives CDR1 LGHDT, CDR2 YNNKEL (reference sequence). CDR3 in DNA: TGTGCCAGCAGCCAAGGAATCTCGTCCTACGAGCAGTACTTC. Translated: CASSQGISSYEQYF.

This clonotype has more than one count but fewer than ten. The chain couples TRBV18 to TRBJ1-5, with 9 bases that match TRBD1. Looked up from germline, CDR1 is KGHSH and CDR2 is LQKENI. The CDR3 sequence is 17 residues long. Losses at the gene ends were 2 bases for V and 2 bases for J; bases not matched to a gene: 7. The CDR3 reads CASSPIPRTGGNQPQHF. The CDR3 coding sequence is TGTGCCAGCTCACCAATCCCCCGGACAGGGGGCAATCAGCCCCAGCATTTT.

In this sample, this clonotype turned up many times. The genes are TRBV30 and TRBJ2-7, with 9 bases fitting TRBD2. Trimming at V came to 4 bases and at J to 4 bases, leaving 8 bases not matched to a gene. Germline values: CDR1 GTSNPN, CDR2 SVGIG (reference sequence). The CDR3 is 14 amino acids. The CDR3 bases are TGTGCCTGGAAAGAGCGGGAGGTCGCTTACGAGCAGTACTTC. Its translation is CAWKEREVAYEQYF.

About this clonotype: This may be a read error, as it is one base from a much larger clone. The J gene is TRBJ1-2, the V gene TRBV28; tentative D call: TRBD1 (6 bases). V lost 2 bases, J lost 0 bases, and 13 bases lay in between. The CDR3 is made up of 16 amino acids. Germline values: CDR1 MDHEN, CDR2 SYDVKM. The CDR3 DNA reads as TGTGCCAGCAGTTTAGATAGGGACACCTCTAACTATGGCTACACCTTC. It is translated as CASSLDRDTSNYGYTF.

This clonotype was recorded a few times. The chain combines TRBV20-1 with TRBJ1-1; D unresolved. The CDR3 spans 15 residues. Germline V gene lookup returns CDR1 DFQATT and CDR2 SNEGSKA (reference sequence). Deletions cut 0 bases from V and 1 base from J, with 12 bases between. The CDR3 reads CSARDRKGGNTEAFF. CDR3 nucleotides: TGCAGTGCTAGAGACCGGAAGGGAGGGAACACTGAAGCTTTCTTT.

This clonotype has a count of ten or more. The chain is built from TRBV11-2 and TRBJ2-3; weak D call: TRBD2 (6 bases). Between the trimmed V and J ends, which lost 2 bases and 4 bases, there was a span of 16 bases. This CDR3 has 16 amino acids. The germline gives CDR1 SGHAT, CDR2 FQNNGV. CDR3 bases: TGTGCCAGCAGCTTATTTCGGGGAGGTATCGCAGATACGCAGTATTTT. It is translated as CASSLFRGGIADTQYF.

The J gene is TRBJ2-5, the V gene TRBV7-9, with 8 bases fitting TRBD2. Looked up from germline, CDR1 is SEHNR and CDR2 is FQNEAQ (reference sequence). This CDR3 spans 16 amino acids. J gave up 5 bases and V 2 bases, and 10 bases lay outside the gene matches. Here the CDR3 reads CASSLRPKRGGETQYF. In DNA form, the CDR3 reads TGTGCCAGCAGCTTACGCCCAAAACGGGGGGGTGAGACCCAGTACTTC. The entire variable domain, with the rest obtained from reference TRBV7-9 and TRBJ2-5, is as follows: DTGVSQNPRHKITKRGQNVTFRCDPISEHNRLYWYRQTLGQGPEFLTYFQNEAQLEKSRLLSDRFSAERPKGSFSTLEIQRTEQGDSAMYLCASSLRPKRGGETQYFGPGTRLLVL.

Many counts were recorded for this clonotype. Here the CDR3 DNA reads TGTGCCAGCAGTTACCCGAAGCCCGGGACTTGGAATCAGCCCCAGCATTTT. Protein product: CASSYPKPGTWNQPQHF. V usage is TRBV6-5 and J usage is TRBJ1-5; D is perhaps TRBD1 (5 bases). Germline CDR1 and CDR2: MNHEY and SVGAGI. Trimming stripped 2 bases from V and 4 bases from J, with 18 bases between. The CDR3 runs to 17 residues.

The V and J genes are TRBV24-1 and TRBJ2-7, with D possibly being TRBD2 (6 bases). Germline CDR1 and CDR2: KGHDR and SFDVKD. The V end was cut by 9 bases, the J end by 1 base, with 21 bases between. The CDR3 is 16 residues long. The CDR3 DNA reads as TGTGCCACCGCACCTAACCGGGACTCAGAGTCCTACGAGCAGTACTTC. Its protein product is CATAPNRDSESYEQYF.

This rearrangement joins TRBV20-1 to TRBJ2-4, with D possibly being TRBD2 (5 bases). Trimming shortened V by 5 bases and J by 0 bases, and 14 bases separated the two germline ends. Germline-derived CDR1 and CDR2 are DFQATT and SNEGSKA (reference sequence). This CDR3 spans 15 amino acids. CDR3 coding DNA: TGCAGTGCTGGAGCGGACTGGCTAGCCAAAAACATTCAGTACTTC. Translated, it gives CSAGADWLAKNIQYF.

CDR3 bases: TGTGCCAGCTCACCAGAGACACAGGCCAACGTCCTGACTTTC. Protein: CASSPETQANVLTF. This chain uses TRBV18 with TRBJ2-6; D is uncertain. In germline, CDR1 is KGHSH, CDR2 LQKENI. V was trimmed by 2 bases and J by 6 bases, leaving 8 bases between them. The CDR3 has 14 residues.

This clonotype was seen a handful of times. This rearrangement joins TRBV5-4 to TRBJ1-5; 8 positions agree with TRBD1. Trimming took 4 bases from V and 4 from J; bases not matched to a gene: 13. Looked up from germline, CDR1 is SGHNT and CDR2 is YYREEE (reference sequence). This CDR3 is built from 17 residues. Written as DNA, the CDR3 is TGTGCCAGCAGCAGTAACCATGGACAGGGCGGGAATCAGCCCCAGCATTTT. It codes for CASSSNHGQGGNQPQHF.

This chain joins TRBV29-1 and TRBJ1-1; no clear D gene. The CDR3 has 13 residues. CDR1 and CDR2 from the germline V gene are SQVTM and ANQGSEA. Trimming removed 8 bases from V and 0 bases from J, with 13 bases in between. The CDR3 DNA reads TGCAGCCCAACGGACGTAATGAACACTGAAGCTTTCTTT. Translated, it gives CSPTDVMNTEAFF.

The chain combines TRBV4-2 with TRBJ1-5, with D perhaps TRBD1 (5 bases). Trimming cost V 2 bases and J 7 bases, with 15 bases left between them. The CDR3 sequence is 15 residues long. CDR1 is LGHNA and CDR2 is YNFKEQ in the germline V gene. The CDR3 reads CASSQWATGGQPQHF. CDR3 in DNA: TGTGCCAGCAGCCAATGGGCTACAGGAGGGCAGCCCCAGCATTTT.

The table lists this clonotype with a few counts. The J gene is TRBJ1-1, the V gene TRBV6-1; D uncertain. V lost 6 bases, J lost 1 base, and 6 bases lay in between. This CDR3 is 12 amino acids long. Germline-derived CDR1 and CDR2 are MNHNS and SASEGT. The CDR3 is CASRQANTEAFF. The CDR3 DNA follows: TGTGCCAGCAGGCAAGCGAACACTGAAGCTTTCTTT.

This clonotype was observed at least ten times. The chain combines TRBV7-2 with TRBJ2-1; D gene uncertain. In germline, CDR1 is SGHTA, CDR2 FQGNSA. This CDR3 contains 13 residues. V was pared by 1 base and J by 6 bases, with 7 bases between. CDR3 protein: CASSLEVANEQFF. The DNA of the CDR3 is TGTGCCAGCAGCTTAGAAGTGGCCAATGAGCAGTTCTTC.

This clonotype has ten or more counts. This rearrangement joins TRBV28 to TRBJ2-1, with a tentative D call TRBD2 (6 bases). The ends were cut back, 5 bases at V and 2 bases at J, with 16 bases in the middle. The germline V gene has CDR1 MDHEN and CDR2 SYDVKM. CDR3 length equals 16 residues. The CDR3 DNA reads as TGTGCCAGCAGTCCCTACCGGGGAGGTCCCTACAATGAGCAGTTCTTC. It is translated as CASSPYRGGPYNEQFF.

The chain carries TRBV20-1 and TRBJ2-3, with D unclear. The V and J ends lost 4 bases and 6 bases respectively, with 17 bases between them. The CDR3 contains 14 residues. Germline V gene sequence: CDR1 DFQATT, CDR2 SNEGSKA (reference sequence). This CDR3 is CSAKRPGLLDTQYF. The CDR3 coding sequence is TGCAGTGCTAAAAGGCCCGGTCTACTGGATACGCAGTATTTT.

There are many counts of this clonotype. The chain couples TRBV12-3 or TRBV12-4 to TRBJ2-7; tentative D call: TRBD2 (6 bases). The CDR3 sequence is 14 residues long. V dropped 4 bases and J dropped 5 bases, with 15 bases sitting between them. The CDR3: CASSSLGGADEQYF. CDR3 sequence (DNA): TGTGCCAGCAGTTCTCTAGGAGGGGCGGACGAGCAGTACTTC.

The chain joins TRBV28 to TRBJ2-4, with D tentatively TRBD2 (7 bases). The CDR3 runs to 15 residues. Germline lookup yields CDR1 MDHEN and CDR2 SYDVKM. Trimming pared 8 bases from V and 0 bases from J, leaving 14 bases between. The CDR3 loop is CASPTGGIAKNIQYF. In nucleotides, the CDR3 is TGTGCCAGCCCGACGGGGGGCATAGCCAAAAACATTCAGTACTTC.

The gene calls are TRBV2 and TRBJ2-2; 14 nucleotides agree with TRBD2. The CDR3 runs to 15 residues. The trim removed 8 bases at V and 6 bases at J, leaving 5 bases unmatched. The germline gives CDR1 SNHLY, CDR2 FYNNEI. The CDR3 region is CASLGTSGGSGELFF. The CDR3, as DNA: TGTGCCAGCCTTGGGACTAGCGGGGGTTCCGGGGAGCTGTTTTTT.